These T cell receptor beta chains were read from a single sample in a study of cytomegalovirus exposure and HLA in healthy donors. Measured with immunoSEQ multiplex PCR; TCRdb has only the in-frame clones, and not every one. The sample is made up of 100,000 to 150,000 clones, and the top ten hold about 1.5% of it. The sequenced material came from PBMCs. These receptors all stem from a woman in her thirties or forties in good health and CMV-seropositive. Each CDR3 is given without its conserved first and last residue. The order of the fields is V gene, J gene, CDR3 protein.

V: TRBV28; J: TRBJ2-7; CDR3: ASSLYGGDSYEQY
V: TRBV29-1; J: TRBJ1-3; CDR3: SAFPDSPGNTIY
V: TRBV28; J: TRBJ2-1; CDR3: ASSRTYYNEQF
V: TRBV10-2; J: TRBJ2-7; CDR3: ASSQTRAYEQY
V: TRBV19; J: TRBJ2-6; CDR3: ASSPTGTGANVLT
V: TRBV30; J: TRBJ1-1; CDR3: AWKEGNTEAF
V: TRBV11-3; J: TRBJ2-2; CDR3: ASQALSNTGELF
V: TRBV7-2; J: TRBJ2-7; CDR3: ASSLEGQGAYEQY
V: TRBV9; J: TRBJ2-1; CDR3: ASSVAVGDNSYNEQF
V: TRBV6-4; J: TRBJ2-2; CDR3: ASSAGTGNTGELF
V: TRBV29-1; J: TRBJ1-4; CDR3: SATRTGDEKLF
V: TRBV9; J: TRBJ2-1; CDR3: ASSATSGTSGHNEQF
V: TRBV30; J: TRBJ1-4; CDR3: AWSVPPAGTNEKLF
V: TRBV7-9; J: TRBJ2-1; CDR3: AGRASSYNEQF
V: TRBV19; J: TRBJ1-1; CDR3: ASSIGPSLNTEAF
V: TRBV19; J: TRBJ2-5; CDR3: ASSPRRTVKQETQY
V: TRBV18; J: TRBJ2-7; CDR3: ASSPQTREGPYEQY
V: TRBV2; J: TRBJ1-3; CDR3: ASNNRDRGLSGNTIY
V: TRBV9; J: TRBJ2-1; CDR3: ASSPRLAQNEQF
V: TRBV19; J: TRBJ2-7; CDR3: ASSIVQGESYEQY
V: TRBV6-5; J: TRBJ2-7; CDR3: ASTADRSSYEQY
V: TRBV20-1; J: TRBJ2-7; CDR3: SARVSGEQY
V: TRBV5-6; J: TRBJ2-7; CDR3: ASSRSGVGYEQY
V: TRBV29-1; J: .; CDR3: SVNGFDRAGYEQY
V: TRBV6-5; J: TRBJ2-1; CDR3: ASSRTGGSNEQF
V: TRBV28; J: TRBJ2-5; CDR3: ASRHILGGAPGETQY
V: TRBV19; J: TRBJ2-2; CDR3: ASRRLAGGENTGELF
V: TRBV28; J: TRBJ1-4; CDR3: ASRTGRYEKLF
V: TRBV27; J: TRBJ2-7; CDR3: ASSWKLAGGYEQY
V: TRBV29-1; J: TRBJ2-5; CDR3: SVPLDSQETQY
V: TRBV20-1; J: TRBJ2-7; CDR3: SGTGDYEQY
V: TRBV6-6; J: TRBJ2-1; CDR3: ASSSPPRANEQF
V: TRBV6-1; J: TRBJ1-5; CDR3: ASSSNQPQH
V: TRBV19; J: TRBJ1-2; CDR3: ASSPPRGAKGYGYT
V: TRBV5-4; J: TRBJ2-7; CDR3: ASRSGTSGNNEQY
V: TRBV19; J: TRBJ2-5; CDR3: ASSISPSYWETQY
V: TRBV6-5; J: TRBJ2-3; CDR3: ASRQTELADTQY
V: TRBV6-5; J: TRBJ1-4; CDR3: ASSYGGVSINEKLF
V: TRBV10-3; J: TRBJ2-1; CDR3: AISETSGRSPYNEQF
V: TRBV7-2; J: TRBJ1-1; CDR3: ASSPSVNTEAF
V: TRBV5-1; J: TRBJ2-3; CDR3: ASSEGTDTQY
V: TRBV7-2; J: TRBJ2-3; CDR3: ASSLGLATTDTQY
V: TRBV29-1; J: TRBJ1-2; CDR3: SVEEGLGGYT
V: TRBV28; J: TRBJ1-2; CDR3: ASSFPGTGGTYTYGYT
V: TRBV18; J: TRBJ1-2; CDR3: ASSPALAVTSRGRGYT
V: TRBV28; J: TRBJ2-5; CDR3: ASEYRFKQY
V: TRBV27; J: TRBJ2-5; CDR3: ASSSSGGQETQY
V: TRBV7-2; J: TRBJ1-3; CDR3: ASSLGTGAKNTIY
V: TRBV29-1; J: .; CDR3: SVRGGRELTYEQY
V: TRBV27; J: TRBJ2-1; CDR3: ASTLAGGRNEQF
V: TRBV4-1; J: TRBJ1-5; CDR3: ASSQVGQDNQPQH
V: TRBV7-9; J: TRBJ2-3; CDR3: ASSLGGLTDTQY
V: TRBV5-5; J: .; CDR3: ASSLRERTGASYEQY
V: TRBV7-9; J: TRBJ2-1; CDR3: ASSPGENNEQF
V: TRBV9; J: TRBJ2-2; CDR3: ASSVYSASTGELF
V: TRBV30; J: TRBJ1-1; CDR3: AWLGTGGDVTEAF
V: TRBV6-5; J: TRBJ1-4; CDR3: ASSYSASNEKLF
V: TRBV5-8; J: TRBJ2-1; CDR3: ASSLAGAGGAYNEQF
V: TRBV6-4; J: TRBJ2-3; CDR3: ASSDSMESTDTQY
V: TRBV5-1; J: TRBJ1-2; CDR3: ASSTPTGENYGYT